One sample yielded the 15 T cell receptor beta chains listed below, sequenced in a study of tumor-infiltrating lymphocytes in primary liver carcinoma. With roughly 500 ng total RNA as template and a constant-region primer, TCR beta cDNA was made. Library construction for TCR beta comprised three nested multiplex PCR rounds performed with slightly modified ARM-PCR. Researchers ran the first two PCR rounds for 10 cycles each with TRBV1-TRBV30 forward primers and a C-beta reverse primer. TCRdb passed the multiplex PCR reads through MiXCR, listing each CDR3 protein once. This table holds about 180,000 distinct CDR3 sequences, over 45% found once. Blood RNA was derived from unsorted whole blood, and germline DNA was extracted too. Sequencing used peripheral blood. The source of these receptors is a man aged 40-49 years with primary liver carcinoma and hepatitis B virus infection.

J is TRBJ2-7 and V is TRBV6-1, with 11 positions matching TRBD2. The CDR3 has 15 amino acids. Germline V gives CDR1 MNHNS, CDR2 SASEGT. V shed 1 base, J shed 3 bases, and the junction held 2 bases outside the gene matches. DNA of the CDR3: TGTGCCAGCAGTGAAGAGACTAGCGGGAACTACGAGCAGTACTTC. Its protein product is CASSEETSGNYEQYF.

J is TRBJ2-7 and V is TRBV24-1, with 7 bases that match TRBD2. The V gene end was trimmed by 7 bases and the J gene end by 4 bases; junction bases not matched to a gene: 6. CDR1 is KGHDR, CDR2 SFDVKD, per germline. The CDR3 is made up of 13 amino acids. In DNA, the CDR3 is TGTGCCACCAGCGATCCTAGCGGTTACGAGCAGTACTTC. Residues: CATSDPSGYEQYF.

V and J are TRBV11-2 and TRBJ2-1; 10 bases map to TRBD2. The CDR3 extends over 17 amino acids. Trimming removed 6 bases from V and 4 bases from J; junction bases left unmatched: 12. CDR1 is SGHAT and CDR2 is FQNNGV in the germline V gene. CDR3 sequence reads: CASRPAPGLAHYNEQFF. CDR3 bases: TGTGCCAGCAGGCCAGCCCCGGGACTAGCGCATTACAATGAGCAGTTCTTC. The variable domain in full, completed from reference TRBV11-2 and TRBJ2-1, reads EAGVAQSPRYKIIEKRQSVAFWCNPISGHATLYWYQQILGQGPKLLIQFQNNGVVDDSQLPKDRFSAERLKGVDSTLKIQPAKLEDSAVYLCASRPAPGLAHYNEQFFGPGTRLTVL.

The chain has TRBV4-1 and TRBJ2-1, with TRBD2 as a possible D gene (6 bases). The CDR3 is made up of 15 amino acids. Trimming cost V 11 bases and J 0 bases, with 17 bases left between them. CDR1 and CDR2 (germline): MGHRA, YSYEKL. The CDR3 here is CAGTLRETSYNEQFF. The DNA of the CDR3 is TGCGCCGGCACCCTTCGGGAGACCTCCTACAATGAGCAGTTCTTC.

A remark on this clonotype: As the CDR3 is not closed by the conserved phenylalanine or tryptophan, this likely results from a read error. The V and J genes are TRBV11-2 and TRBJ2-2; TRBD1 might be the D (6 bases). V dropped 5 bases and J dropped 6 bases, with 16 bases sitting between them. The CDR3 has 15 amino acids. CDR1 is SGHAT, CDR2 FQNNGV, per germline. As DNA, the CDR3 is TGTGCCAGCAGCCTACAGGGTCCTAACGCCGGGGAGCTGTTTTCT. It yields the protein CASSLQGPNAGELFS.

This chain joins TRBV11-2 and TRBJ2-7; tentatively, D is TRBD2 (5 bases). V gave up 1 base and J gave up 2 bases, with 12 bases separating them. The CDR3 runs to 15 residues. Per germline, CDR1 SGHAT and CDR2 FQNNGV. The CDR3 loop is CASSLGTSGTYEQYF. CDR3 sequence (DNA): TGTGCCAGCAGCTTAGGGACCAGCGGAACCTACGAGCAGTACTTC.

At least ten counts were recorded for this clonotype. This rearrangement joins TRBV11-1 to TRBJ1-1, with 7 bases that match TRBD1. This CDR3 contains 14 residues. V lost 6 bases and J lost 0; bases outside the gene matches: 4. Germline CDR1 and CDR2: SGHAT and FQDESV (reference sequence). CDR3 nucleotide sequence: TGTGCCAGCAGATGGACAGGATTGAACACTGAAGCTTTCTTT. Translating gives CASRWTGLNTEAFF.

This chain links TRBV4-1 with TRBJ2-7, with TRBD2 identical over 9 bases. V was pared by 0 bases and J by 0 bases, with 9 bases of the junction left unmatched. The CDR3 runs to 18 residues. CDR1 MGHRA and CDR2 YSYEKL come from the germline V gene. CDR3: CASSQDTGWTSDSYEQYV. CDR3 in DNA: TGCGCCAGCAGCCAAGATACGGGATGGACTAGCGACTCCTACGAGCAGTACGTC.

The chain links TRBV7-8 to TRBJ2-1; 7 bases map to TRBD2. The CDR3 totals 20 residues. V was pared by 5 bases and J by 0 bases, with 19 bases of the junction left unmatched. The germline V gene encodes CDR1 SGHVS and CDR2 FQNEAQ. CDR3: CASSPDPSLTSVSSYNEQFF. CDR3 sequence (DNA): TGTGCCAGCAGCCCAGATCCCAGCCTAACTAGCGTTAGCTCCTACAATGAGCAGTTCTTC.

The V and J genes are TRBV6-1 and TRBJ2-1; D may be TRBD1 (6 bases). Deletions cut 1 base from V and 0 bases from J, with 16 bases between. The CDR3 length is 18 residues. CDR1 MNHNS and CDR2 SASEGT come from the germline V gene. CDR3 DNA sequence: TGTGCCAGCAGTGAAGGAGGGATAGGGGGTTTCTCCTACAATGAGCAGTTCTTC. The encoded protein is CASSEGGIGGFSYNEQFF.

This rearrangement joins TRBV30 to TRBJ1-5, with a tentative D call TRBD1 (6 bases). The CDR3 is 14 amino acids. V lost 2 bases, J lost 6 bases, and 14 bases lay in between. CDR1 and CDR2 (germline): GTSNPN, SVGIG (reference sequence). The CDR3 reads CAWSQGRGTQPQHF. For the CDR3, the DNA is TGTGCCTGGAGTCAGGGGCGGGGTACTCAGCCCCAGCATTTT.

A few counts support this clonotype. The V and J genes are TRBV10-2 and TRBJ2-7; D tentatively fits TRBD1 or TRBD2 (5 bases each). Germline V gene data show CDR1 as WSHSY and CDR2 as SAAADI. Trimming cost V 6 bases and J 4 bases, with 16 bases left between them. This CDR3 has 14 amino acids. The CDR3: CASSPGAGNYEQYF. CDR3 in DNA: TGCGCCAGCAGCCCCGGGGCAGGGAATTACGAGCAGTACTTC.

This clonotype was counted between two and nine times. V is TRBV28 and J is TRBJ1-2; 7 positions match TRBD1. Trimming at V came to 2 bases and at J to 8 bases, leaving 8 bases not matched to a gene. This CDR3 is 14 amino acids long. Germline V gene sequence: CDR1 MDHEN, CDR2 SYDVKM. The CDR3 is CASSLRGPRGGYTF. In DNA, the CDR3 is TGTGCCAGCAGTTTAAGGGGGCCCCGTGGGGGCTACACCTTC.

The sample holds one count of this clonotype. At one boundary the junction diverges from the germline segment, which might be a read error. The rearrangement links TRBV4-1 to TRBJ2-7; D tentatively fits TRBD1 or TRBD2 (6 bases each). CDR1 and CDR2 from the germline V gene are MGHRA and YSYEKL. The CDR3 contains 14 residues. CDR3 protein: CASSHSGGIYEQHF. DNA of the CDR3: TGCGCCAGCAGCCACTCCGGGGGCATCTACGAGCAGCACTTC.

For this clonotype: A much larger clone differs by one base, so this may be a read error. The chain couples TRBV6-5 to TRBJ2-1; a weak D match, TRBD2 (5 bases). Germline-derived CDR1 and CDR2 are MNHEY and SVGAGI. The CDR3 consists of 15 residues. Trimming cost V 7 bases and J 0 bases, with 13 bases left between them. CDR3: CASNARESSYNEQFF. The CDR3 nucleotides read TGTGCCAGCAACGCGAGGGAGAGCTCCTACAATGAGCAGTTCTTC.